These T cell receptor beta chains were read from a single sample in a study of shared clonotypes between healthy human individuals. TCRdb's copy holds only in-frame clones and misses some; the assay was immunoSEQ multiplex PCR. The sample has about 460,000 clones, approximately 80% seen once. Sequencing was performed on PBMCs. These receptors all stem from a woman aged 40 to 50 in good health. Some clones in this sample may be carry-over from other donors' samples. The CDR3 runs from the conserved cysteine through the conserved F or W. A D gene is named only where the DNA matches it firmly. Rows may omit the clone size; those that give it use once, few, many or a size class.

J: TRBJ2-1
size: -
V: TRBV19
D: -
CDR3: CASSVPSWNEQFF
DNA: TGTGCCAGTAGTGTTCCTAGCTGGAATGAGCAGTTCTTC

J: TRBJ2-7
size: -
V: TRBV7-2
D: -
CDR3: CASSRGREATEQYF
DNA: TGTGCCAGCAGCAGGGGGCGGGAGGCCACGGAGCAGTACTTC

J: TRBJ2-2
size: -
V: TRBV18
D: -
CDR3: CASSPRGRGNTGELFF
DNA: TGTGCCAGCTCACCCCGTGGGCGGGGGAACACCGGGGAGCTGTTTTTT

J: TRBJ2-3
size: -
V: TRBV7-8
D: -
CDR3: CASSLEAGWSTDTQYF
DNA: TGTGCCAGCAGCTTAGAGGCGGGGTGGAGCACAGATACGCAGTATTTT

J: TRBJ2-7
size: -
V: TRBV5-4
D: -
CDR3: CASSSKTNPYEQYF
DNA: TGTGCCAGCAGCTCCAAGACGAATCCCTACGAGCAGTACTTC

J: TRBJ1-4
size: -
V: TRBV9
D: TRBD1
CDR3: CASSLGQGGNEKLFF
DNA: TGTGCCAGCAGCCTCGGACAGGGGGGGAATGAAAAACTGTTTTTT

J: TRBJ1-1
size: -
V: TRBV28
D: -
CDR3: CASNGGPTEEAFF
DNA: TGTGCCAGCAATGGAGGCCCCACGGAGGAAGCTTTCTTT

J: TRBJ2-3
size: -
V: TRBV4-3
D: TRBD2
CDR3: CASSQELGTSGTDTQYF
DNA: TGCGCCAGCAGCCAAGAACTTGGGACTAGCGGCACAGATACGCAGTATTTT

J: TRBJ2-1
size: -
V: TRBV28
D: -
CDR3: CASSPPDSTLQFF
DNA: TGTGCCAGCAGTCCCCCCGACTCTACCTTACAGTTCTTC

J: TRBJ2-1
size: -
V: TRBV9
D: -
CDR3: CASSVLGSWGNEQFF
DNA: TGTGCCAGCAGCGTCTTGGGCTCTTGGGGCAATGAGCAGTTCTTC

J: TRBJ2-6
size: few
V: TRBV4-3
D: -
CDR3: CASSQVKSIAASGANVLTF
DNA: TGCGCCAGCAGCCAAGTTAAGTCTATAGCGGCCTCTGGGGCCAACGTCCTGACTTTC

J: TRBJ2-7
size: many
V: TRBV28
D: -
CDR3: CASMRGGASYEQYF
DNA: TGTGCCAGCATGAGAGGAGGGGCCTCCTACGAGCAGTACTTC

J: TRBJ1-1
size: -
V: TRBV7-7
D: -
CDR3: CASSLSMNTEAFF
DNA: TGTGCCAGCAGCTTAAGTATGAACACTGAAGCTTTCTTT

J: TRBJ1-4
size: -
V: TRBV30
D: TRBD1
CDR3: CAGTTGSHEKLFF
DNA: TGTGCCGGGACGACAGGGTCTCATGAAAAACTGTTTTTT

J: TRBJ1-1
size: -
V: TRBV6-5
D: -
CDR3: CASSYRDGTNTEAFF
DNA: TGTGCCAGCAGTTACCGGGACGGTACGAACACTGAAGCTTTCTTT

J: TRBJ2-7
size: -
V: TRBV7-8
D: TRBD2
CDR3: CASSSLAGDLYF
DNA: TGTGCCAGCAGCTCCTTAGCGGGAGACCTGTACTTC

J: TRBJ2-2
size: -
V: TRBV30
D: -
CDR3: CAWRGSGELFF
DNA: TGTGCCTGGAGGGGGTCCGGGGAGCTGTTTTTT

J: TRBJ2-7
size: -
V: TRBV18
D: -
CDR3: CASSPAGLTYEQYF
DNA: TGTGCCAGCTCACCGGCCGGACTAACCTACGAGCAGTACTTC

J: TRBJ1-1
size: -
V: TRBV25-1
D: -
CDR3: CASSPNIYTEAFF
DNA: TGTGCCAGCAGTCCCAACATCTACACTGAAGCTTTCTTT

J: TRBJ2-1
size: -
V: TRBV25-1
D: -
CDR3: CASSGISFYNEQFF
DNA: TGTGCCAGCAGTGGGATATCTTTTTACAATGAGCAGTTCTTC

J: TRBJ2-5
size: -
V: TRBV28
D: TRBD1
CDR3: CASSGNRGPGETQYF
DNA: TGTGCCAGCAGTGGTAACAGGGGGCCGGGAGAGACCCAGTACTTC

J: TRBJ2-7
size: once
V: TRBV11-2
D: -
CDR3: CASSPRRASEQYF
DNA: TGTGCCAGCAGCCCCCGGAGGGCGTCCGAGCAGTACTTC

J: TRBJ2-3
size: -
V: TRBV5-1
D: TRBD1
CDR3: CASAFRDRLVDTQYF
DNA: TGCGCCAGCGCCTTCCGGGACAGGCTGGTTGATACGCAGTATTTT

J: TRBJ2-1
size: -
V: TRBV5-4
D: -
CDR3: CASSPAPNNEQFF
DNA: TGTGCCAGCAGCCCCGCTCCAAACAATGAGCAGTTCTTC

J: TRBJ2-7
size: -
V: TRBV30
D: TRBD1
CDR3: CAWSGTGPKEQYF
DNA: TGTGCCTGGAGTGGGACAGGACCTAAGGAGCAGTACTTC

J: TRBJ2-3
size: -
V: TRBV2
D: -
CDR3: CASSKADTQYF
DNA: TGTGCCAGCAGTAAGGCAGATACGCAGTATTTT

J: TRBJ2-7
size: -
V: TRBV18
D: TRBD1
CDR3: CASSPQVGRGPVEQYF
DNA: TGTGCCAGCTCGCCCCAGGTTGGCAGGGGGCCCGTCGAGCAGTACTTC

J: TRBJ2-7
size: -
V: TRBV28
D: TRBD2
CDR3: CASSLISGRGTYEQYF
DNA: TGTGCCAGCAGTTTGATTAGCGGGAGGGGGACCTACGAGCAGTACTTC

J: TRBJ2-6
size: -
V: TRBV4-2
D: -
CDR3: CASSSDSVSGANVLTF
DNA: TGTGCCAGCAGTTCTGATAGCGTTTCTGGGGCCAACGTCCTGACTTTC

J: TRBJ1-2
size: few
V: TRBV11-2
D: -
CDR3: CASSVSGAPLGGYTF
DNA: TGTGCCAGCAGCGTTTCAGGGGCTCCGCTCGGTGGCTACACCTTC

J: TRBJ2-1
size: -
V: TRBV19
D: TRBD2
CDR3: CASSLGLATYNEQFF
DNA: TGTGCCAGTAGTCTGGGACTAGCGACCTACAATGAGCAGTTCTTC

J: TRBJ2-1
size: -
V: TRBV19
D: -
CDR3: CASSIGALNNEQFF
DNA: TGTGCCAGTAGTATAGGGGCCCTGAACAATGAGCAGTTCTTC

J: TRBJ2-3
size: many
V: TRBV28
D: -
CDR3: CASSTRPFRTDTQYF
DNA: TGTGCCAGCAGTACACGACCATTCCGCACAGATACGCAGTATTTT

J: TRBJ2-1
size: many
V: TRBV18
D: TRBD1
CDR3: CASSPWTGGLDNEQFF
DNA: TGTGCCAGCTCACCATGGACAGGGGGCTTGGACAATGAGCAGTTCTTC

J: TRBJ2-4
size: few
V: TRBV27
D: -
CDR3: CASSLSAKNIQYF
DNA: TGTGCCAGCAGTTTATCTGCCAAAAACATTCAGTACTTC

J: TRBJ2-1
size: -
V: TRBV7-9
D: TRBD2
CDR3: CASSLPFGSGRAYNEQFF
DNA: TGTGCCAGCAGCCTTCCCTTTGGTAGCGGGAGGGCCTACAATGAGCAGTTCTTC

J: TRBJ2-5
size: once
V: TRBV5-8
D: TRBD2
CDR3: CASSLAAGGETQYF
DNA: TGTGCCAGCAGCTTGGCCGCGGGAGGAGAGACCCAGTACTTC

J: TRBJ2-7
size: -
V: TRBV9
D: -
CDR3: CASSRRGGLDTGYEQYF
DNA: TGTGCCAGCAGCCGGAGAGGAGGGCTAGACACGGGCTACGAGCAGTACTTC

J: TRBJ1-2
size: -
V: TRBV7-9
D: -
CDR3: CASSLAQNYGYTF
DNA: TGTGCCAGCAGCTTAGCGCAGAACTATGGCTACACCTTC

J: TRBJ2-2
size: -
V: TRBV5-5
D: TRBD2
CDR3: CASRPGLAGGNPRPGELFF
DNA: TGTGCCAGCAGACCCGGACTAGCGGGAGGGAACCCACGCCCCGGGGAGCTGTTTTTT

J: TRBJ1-4
size: once
V: TRBV7-9
D: -
CDR3: CASSFGRTNEKLFF
DNA: TGTGCCAGCAGCTTCGGGAGGACTAATGAAAAACTGTTTTTT

J: TRBJ2-2
size: -
V: TRBV6-5
D: -
CDR3: CASSYSNRVRTGELFF
DNA: TGTGCCAGCAGTTACTCGAACAGGGTCAGAACCGGGGAGCTGTTTTTT

J: TRBJ2-1
size: -
V: TRBV7-2
D: -
CDR3: CASSSPFRDRRDAEQFF
DNA: TGTGCCAGCAGCTCCCCCTTCCGGGACCGCCGGGATGCTGAGCAGTTCTTC

J: TRBJ2-1
size: -
V: TRBV7-2
D: -
CDR3: CASSPARDGPNIGQFF
DNA: TGTGCCAGCAGCCCAGCCCGGGACGGTCCTAACATTGGGCAGTTCTTC

J: TRBJ1-4
size: -
V: TRBV4-1
D: TRBD1
CDR3: CASSRAGGFEKLSF
DNA: TGCGCCAGCAGCCGGGCAGGGGGCTTTGAAAAACTGTCTTTT

J: TRBJ1-4
size: -
V: TRBV13
D: -
CDR3: CATYRGGTNEKLFF
DNA: TGTGCCACTTACCGAGGGGGAACTAATGAAAAACTGTTTTTT